What follows is one TCR beta chain and its context. Sequencing was performed with immunoSEQ multiplex PCR; in TCRdb, only in-frame clones are kept and a portion is missing. The sample lists 81,000 or so clones; over 75% were seen once. This entry comes from a study of blood T cell repertoires in COVID-19. Study-level information: The origin of the acute and convalescent COVID-19 samples was the United States, Italy and Spain. T cells, B-cell-depleted T cells, or PBMCs supplied cDNA or gDNA.

Sequencing input: peripheral blood. The clonotype comes from a man aged 65 to 79 with active or convalescent COVID-19.

Written as DNA, the CDR3 is TGTGCCAGCAGGAATAGCGGGGGGGCCCCCAATGAGCAGTTCTTC. Its protein product is CASRNSGGAPNEQFF. This chain uses TRBV5-6 with TRBJ2-1, with 11 positions matching TRBD2. Germline V CDR1 and CDR2: SGHDT, YYEEEE. J gave up 6 bases and V 5 bases, and 7 bases lay outside the gene matches. There are 15 residues in the CDR3. The full variable domain, rest sourced from reference TRBV5-6 and TRBJ2-1, is DAGVTQSPTHLIKTRGQQVTLRCSPKSGHDTVSWYQQALGQGPQFIFQYYEEEERQRGNFPDRFSGHQFPNYSSELNVNALLLGDSALYLCASRNSGGAPNEQFFGPGTRLTVL.